This T cell receptor (beta chain) comes out of a study of siplizumab effects on memory and regulatory T cells. The CDR3 totals 19 residues. Trimming removed 5 bases at V and 0 bases at J, with 23 bases between. CDR1 is LGHNT, CDR2 FRNRAP, per germline. Only in-frame clones appear in the TCRdb table, and some are missing; sequencing was by immunoSEQ multiplex PCR. The profile shows 20,000 to 30,000 clones, roughly 88% of them singletons. Sequencing was performed on memory CD4+ T cells sorted from blood. The chain employs TRBV12-5 and TRBJ2-1; no definite D call. The clonotype was recovered from a human donor in good health. The CDR3, as DNA: TGTGCTAGTGGTGTGGGTCTAACCAACTTACTACGCTCCTACAATGAGCAGTTCTTC. The encoded protein is CASGVGLTNLLRSYNEQFF.